The table lists the clone carrying this T cell receptor beta chain with a few counts. The library gave individual cDNA molecules unique molecular identifiers. In the authors' methods: Sampled TCR counts reached a median of roughly 90,000 per sample, with values ranging from about 23,224 to 700,000. TCRdb called the reads again in MiXCR, with one record for every CDR3 protein. These V and J calls derive from TCRdb rather than the authors' analysis. The sample carries 95,000 to 150,000 distinct CDR3 sequences, around 9% recorded once. Someone pulled total RNA out of unfractionated whole blood. This sample is drawn from a study of human T cells and chemical hapten exposure. Background on the study: Per-sample TCR yield variability stemmed mainly from small pooled library volume differences.

The sequencing input was whole blood. The receptor's source is a human donor in good health. Some clones in this sample may be carry-over from other donors' samples.

CDR3 residues: CASSWGAGEGVEQFF. The CDR3, as DNA: TGTGCCAGCAGCTGGGGTGCAGGGGAGGGGGTGGAGCAGTTCTTC. The chain employs TRBV5-4 and TRBJ2-1; possible D gene TRBD2, 7 bases. Trimming took 3 bases from V and 10 from J, leaving 20 bases between them. This CDR3 is 15 amino acids long. Looked up from germline, CDR1 is SGHNT and CDR2 is YYREEE (reference sequence).